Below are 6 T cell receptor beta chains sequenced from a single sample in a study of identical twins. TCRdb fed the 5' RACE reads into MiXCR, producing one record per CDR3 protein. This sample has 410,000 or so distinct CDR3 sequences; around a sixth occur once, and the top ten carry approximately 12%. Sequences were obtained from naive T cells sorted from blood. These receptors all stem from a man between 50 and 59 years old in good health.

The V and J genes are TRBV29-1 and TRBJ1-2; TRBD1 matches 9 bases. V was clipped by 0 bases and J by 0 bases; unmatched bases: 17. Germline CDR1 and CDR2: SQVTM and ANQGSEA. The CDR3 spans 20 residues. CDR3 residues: CSVEDLKASGTGTANYGYTF. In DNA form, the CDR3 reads TGCAGCGTTGAAGATCTAAAGGCCTCCGGGACAGGGACCGCTAACTATGGCTACACCTTC.

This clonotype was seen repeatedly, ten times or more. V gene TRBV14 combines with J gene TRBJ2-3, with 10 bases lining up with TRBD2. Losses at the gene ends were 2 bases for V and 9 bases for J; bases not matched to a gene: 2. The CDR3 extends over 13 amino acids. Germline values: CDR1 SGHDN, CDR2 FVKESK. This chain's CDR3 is CASSQPAGGTQYF. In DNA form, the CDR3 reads TGTGCCAGCAGCCAACCAGCGGGAGGGACGCAGTATTTT. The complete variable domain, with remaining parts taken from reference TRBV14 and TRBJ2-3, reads EAGVTQFPSHSVIEKGQTVTLRCDPISGHDNLYWYRRVMGKEIKFLLHFVKESKQDESGMPNNRFLAERTGGTYSTLKVQPAELEDSGVYFCASSQPAGGTQYFGPGTRLTVL.

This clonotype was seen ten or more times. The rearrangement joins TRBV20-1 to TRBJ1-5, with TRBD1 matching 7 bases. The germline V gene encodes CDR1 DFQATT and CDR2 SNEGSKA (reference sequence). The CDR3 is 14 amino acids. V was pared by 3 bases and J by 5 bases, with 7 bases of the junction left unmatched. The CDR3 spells CSARSGQWDQPQHF. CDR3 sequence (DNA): TGCAGTGCTAGGTCGGGACAGTGGGATCAGCCCCAGCATTTT.

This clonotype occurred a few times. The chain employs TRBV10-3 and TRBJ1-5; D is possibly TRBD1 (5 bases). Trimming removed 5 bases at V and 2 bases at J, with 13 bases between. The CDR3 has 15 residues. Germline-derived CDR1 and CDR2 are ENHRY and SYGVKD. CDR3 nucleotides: TGTGCCATCAGTTCTCAGGGAACGGGCAATCAGCCCCAGCATTTT. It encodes CAISSQGTGNQPQHF.

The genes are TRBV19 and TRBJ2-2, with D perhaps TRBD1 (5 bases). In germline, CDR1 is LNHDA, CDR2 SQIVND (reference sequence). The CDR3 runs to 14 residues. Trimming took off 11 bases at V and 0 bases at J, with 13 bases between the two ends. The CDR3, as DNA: TGTGCCCTTCGGACACCTACGAACACCGGGGAGCTGTTTTTT. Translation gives CALRTPTNTGELFF.

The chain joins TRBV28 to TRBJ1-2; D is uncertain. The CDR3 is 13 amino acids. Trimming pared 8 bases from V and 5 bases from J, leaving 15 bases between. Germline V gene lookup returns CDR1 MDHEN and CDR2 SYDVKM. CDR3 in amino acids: CASGVTHAYGYTF. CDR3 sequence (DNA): TGTGCCAGCGGAGTCACCCACGCTTATGGCTACACCTTC.